This TCR beta chain was sequenced for a study of HIV-infected patients and healthy controls (TCRdb year 2014). The study in broad terms: Whether deep TCR repertoire sequencing of small blood samples from HIV patients could capture immune perturbation and reconstitution was tested in the study. Points the paper makes about the study in general: Most CMV-associated CDR3s became more frequent during therapy, although their change was not significant, whereas HIV-associated CDR3s showed a significant decrease in frequency. Alpha-chain CDR3s from MAIT cells appeared at high frequency in healthy controls but were severely depleted in HIV+ repertoires. A major limit on how widely the findings apply, in the view of the authors, was that only sixteen HIV-infected individuals were processed. The observed differences in diversity could not be explained by the slight differences in age and sex profiles between the study cohorts. Roughly threefold more distinct CDR3s and higher Shannon diversity were observed in healthy control repertoires than in untreated HIV+ repertoires. Significantly different mean usage between HIV-infected patients and controls was observed for eight alpha and eight beta V genes. In size-matched repertoire data, the apparent post-therapy recovery of the Gini index in HIV-infected patients was not replicated. Significantly higher mean Gini indices were seen in HIV-infected repertoires than in controls, possibly reflecting oligoclonality. By Jaccard index and by the count of highly shared sequences, healthy controls shared more CDR3s between individuals than HIV+ patients did. The dynamics of distinct T-cell subpopulations could not be separated, and sequencing depth was restricted, because whole blood was used. Rare events from HIV-infected data received too much weight under size-matching, and comparisons were complicated by unequal numbers of distinct sequences between patients and controls. In the samples, alpha-beta chain pairing was left undetermined. The study did not determine donor HLA types.

The CDR3 runs 14 amino acids, cysteine and phenylalanine included. Only the CDR3 part of the read is kept: 42 bases, read in frame from the first base. The germline ends are 6 bases apart after V is trimmed by 2 bases and J by 0 bases. The germline V gene sets CDR1 to SGHDT and CDR2 to YYEEEE. The sample holds many counts of this clonotype. The antigen this receptor binds is unknown. There are no base qualities to consult, and no much larger clone falls within one base. About 470 ng RNA was reverse transcribed with SuperScript III using primers against the alpha and beta constant regions. Separate alpha and beta chain libraries were generated by chain-specific third strand synthesis with multiplexing indices. In the protocol, all rearrangements within a chain were amplified with a single primer pair so that primer bias was avoided, and molecular barcodes were added to each cDNA molecule. T4 RNA Ligase 1 joined purified cDNA to a 5' RACE adapter that carried a random hexamer and the SP2 sequencing primer site. With slow temperature ramps used to favor optimal annealing, second strand synthesis was primed from the SP2 site with Phusion polymerase. Joined together, two random hexamer sequences that had both been added before amplification formed the 12-nucleotide barcode of each molecule. A brief initial PCR introduced P5 and P7 adapter elements together with a second index, and a roughly 20-cycle amplification PCR using P5s and P7 primers was subsequently performed. In total the libraries went through roughly 29 PCR cycles, after which the libraries were quantified on a Qubit, sized on a Bioanalyzer, and diluted to around 4 nM. The normalized libraries were sequenced on an Illumina MiSeq using 2 x 250 paired-end kits. Reverse transcription reactions were cleaned up on MinElute columns and eluted into about 11 ul Tris-Cl. Adapter ligations were incubated for 23 hours at 16 degrees C and subsequently purified with AMPure XP beads at a 1:1 ratio. On the study's bioinformatics: Demultiplexed FASTQ files were processed with a modified Decombinator by which V, J, insert and barcode information was output. Sequences that shared a barcode but differed from the dominant sequence were discarded as errors, and original cDNA molecules were estimated by counting barcodes clustered at Levenshtein distance 3. For downstream analyses, the R packages ineq, vegan, igraph and RCytoscape were used, along with IMGT nomenclature and CDR3 definitions. The authors computed V gene usage over distinct sequences and counted each TCR a single time to avoid skew from clonal expansion. Whenever two unique CDR3 amino acid sequences within a donor differed by a single Levenshtein edit, similarity networks linked them. In the repertoires, a search was made for a compiled set of published HIV-specific CDR3s (roughly 100 alpha, approximately 770 beta) and CMV-specific CDR3s (approximately 13 alpha, 250 or so beta). Random subsampling to size-matched repertoires demonstrated that the decreased diversity in patients did not result from their lower sequence numbers. Using fastp trimming at Q25 and MiXCR clonotype assembly, TCRdb reanalyzed the public sequencing data and kept in-frame beta chains. CDR3 protein sequences are deduplicated, and each keeps its most common genes and DNA. The V and J calls follow TCRdb's processing rather than the paper's. Present in this sample are some 17,000 distinct CDR3 sequences, more than 8.5% of which were seen just once. Together, the top ten hold approximately 5% of the sample.

Whole blood was used without fractionating the cells, so the repertoire represented all peripheral T cells without sorting. As controls, ten healthy donors without infection were sampled, and four of the ten donors were sampled a second time about 3 months later. For RNA extraction, about 2.5 ml of peripheral blood was collected into Tempus tubes. The TURBO-DNase kit was used to remove leftover genomic DNA, and GLOBINclear was used to deplete globin mRNA. The V gene is TRBV5-6 and the J gene is TRBJ2-1, with no reliable assignment of the D segment. The sequencing sample was made of blood. The sequence was obtained from an adult in good health. Here is the DNA: TGTGCCAGCAGCTTCCAGTTCTCCTACAATGAGCAGTTCTTC. Protein translation: CASSFQFSYNEQFF.